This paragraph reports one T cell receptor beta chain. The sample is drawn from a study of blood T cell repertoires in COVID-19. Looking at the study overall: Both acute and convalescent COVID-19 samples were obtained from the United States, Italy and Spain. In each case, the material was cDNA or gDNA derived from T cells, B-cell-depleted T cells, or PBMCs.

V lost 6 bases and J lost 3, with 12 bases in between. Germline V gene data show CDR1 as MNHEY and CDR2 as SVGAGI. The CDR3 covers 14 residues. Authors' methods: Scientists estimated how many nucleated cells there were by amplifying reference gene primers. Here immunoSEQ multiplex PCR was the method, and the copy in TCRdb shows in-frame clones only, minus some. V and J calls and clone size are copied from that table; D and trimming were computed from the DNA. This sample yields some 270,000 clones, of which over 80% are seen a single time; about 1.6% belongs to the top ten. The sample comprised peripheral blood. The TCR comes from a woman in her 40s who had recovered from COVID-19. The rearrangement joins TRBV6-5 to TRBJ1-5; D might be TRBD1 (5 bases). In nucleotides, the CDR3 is TGTGCCAGCAGACCCCAGGGTATCAATCAGCCCCAGCATTTT. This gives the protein CASRPQGINQPQHF.